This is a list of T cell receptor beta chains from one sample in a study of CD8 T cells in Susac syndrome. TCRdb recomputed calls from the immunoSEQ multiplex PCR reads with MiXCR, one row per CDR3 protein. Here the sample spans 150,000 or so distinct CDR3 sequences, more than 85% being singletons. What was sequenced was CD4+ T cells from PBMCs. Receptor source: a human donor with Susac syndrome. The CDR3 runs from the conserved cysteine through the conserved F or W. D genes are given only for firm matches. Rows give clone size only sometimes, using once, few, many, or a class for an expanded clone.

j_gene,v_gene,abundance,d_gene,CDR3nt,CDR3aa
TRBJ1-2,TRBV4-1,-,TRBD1,TGCGCCAGCAGCCAAGATCTGGGGGACAGGGCCCGCTATGGCTACACCTTC,CASSQDLGDRARYGYTF
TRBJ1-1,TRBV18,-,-,TGTGCCAGCTCACCACGACGGGGGGATGGGAACACTGAAGCTTTCTTT,CASSPRRGDGNTEAFF
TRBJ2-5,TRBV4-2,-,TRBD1,TGTGCCAGCAGCCCCCGGGACAGGGACCAAGAGACCCAGTACTTC,CASSPRDRDQETQYF
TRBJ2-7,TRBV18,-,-,TGTGCCAGCTCACCACCGAGCCCGACCTACGAGCAGTACTTC,CASSPPSPTYEQYF
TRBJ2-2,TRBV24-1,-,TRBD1,TGTGCCACCAGTGACGGTAGACAGGGGACGGTCGGGGAGCTGTTTTTT,CATSDGRQGTVGELFF
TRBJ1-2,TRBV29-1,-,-,TGCAGCGTTGCGTCGGTCGGGGCCGTCGGCGGGGGTGGCTACACCTTC,CSVASVGAVGGGGYTF
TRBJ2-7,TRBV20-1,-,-,TGCAGTGCAAACGGACAGTCGGATCGGGGCGAGCAGTACTTC,CSANGQSDRGEQYF
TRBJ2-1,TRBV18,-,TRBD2,TGTGCCAGCTCACCGGATGGGACTAGCGTAGGCAATGAGCAGTTCTTC,CASSPDGTSVGNEQFF
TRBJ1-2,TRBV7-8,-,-,TGTGCCAGCAGCTTAGATAAGGATGGCTACACCTTC,CASSLDKDGYTF
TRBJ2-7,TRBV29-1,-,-,TGCAGCGTTGAAGGTGGGGGACACGAGCAGTACTTC,CSVEGGGHEQYF
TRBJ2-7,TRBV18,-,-,TGTGCCAGCTCACCGCTCAGGGCGGCCGACGAGCAGTACTTC,CASSPLRAADEQYF
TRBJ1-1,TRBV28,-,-,TGTGCCAGCAGTTTCCCAGGGCGGGAAGCTTTCTTT,CASSFPGREAFF
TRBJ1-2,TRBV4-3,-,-,TGCGCCAGCAGCCGGATGGGGACCTATGGCTACACCTTC,CASSRMGTYGYTF
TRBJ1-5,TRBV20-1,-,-,TGCAGTGCTGGGGCAGGGGATCAGCCCCAGCATTTT,CSAGAGDQPQHF
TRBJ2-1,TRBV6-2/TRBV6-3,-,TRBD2,TGTGCCAGCAGCCCCCCACTAGCGGGAGGGGAATACAATGAGCAGTTCTTC,CASSPPLAGGEYNEQFF
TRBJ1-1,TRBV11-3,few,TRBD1,TGTGCCAGCAGCTTGACAGGGGCGAACACTGAAGCTTTCTTT,CASSLTGANTEAFF
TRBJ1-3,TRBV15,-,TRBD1,TGTGCCACCAGCAAGAGACAGGGCTCTGGAAACACCATATATTTT,CATSKRQGSGNTIYF
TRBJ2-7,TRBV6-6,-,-,TGTGCCAGCCAACTCGGCAGGGGAGTCTACGAGCAGTACTTC,CASQLGRGVYEQYF
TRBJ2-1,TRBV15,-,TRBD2,TGTGCCACCAGCAGAGATGGCAGCGGGAGTAGGAATGAGCAGTTCTTC,CATSRDGSGSRNEQFF
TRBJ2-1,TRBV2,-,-,TGTGCCAGCAGGGAATTCGTTAGCGATGAGCAGTTCTTC,CASREFVSDEQFF
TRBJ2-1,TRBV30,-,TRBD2,TGTGCCTGGAGTTCTAGCGGGAGGACCTACAATGAGCAGTTCTTC,CAWSSSGRTYNEQFF
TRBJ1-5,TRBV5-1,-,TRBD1,TGCGCCAGCAGCTTAAGGACAGGGGTTCAGCCCCAGCATTTT,CASSLRTGVQPQHF
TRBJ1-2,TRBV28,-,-,TGTGCCAGCAGCCCCGGGGGCTTAACGGGGGGCTACACCTTC,CASSPGGLTGGYTF
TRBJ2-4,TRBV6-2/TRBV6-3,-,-,TGTGCCAGCAGTTACCCTCTAAATACCAAAAACATTCAGTACTTC,CASSYPLNTKNIQYF
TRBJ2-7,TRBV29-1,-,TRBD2,TGCAGCGTTGGAAGCGGGACCGAGCAGTACTTC,CSVGSGTEQYF
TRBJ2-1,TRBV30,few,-,TGTGCCTGGAGTCAGGGGAATGAGCAGTTCTTC,CAWSQGNEQFF
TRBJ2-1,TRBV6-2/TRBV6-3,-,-,TGTGCCAGCAGGGGAGGGGGCTCCTCCAATGAGCAGTTCTTC,CASRGGGSSNEQFF
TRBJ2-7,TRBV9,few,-,TGTGCCAGCAGCGTAGATGGCTACGAGCAGTACTTC,CASSVDGYEQYF
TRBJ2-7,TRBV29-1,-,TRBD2,TGCAGCGTCGCGAATGGTTTCCTAGCGGGAGGCTACGAGCAGTACTTC,CSVANGFLAGGYEQYF
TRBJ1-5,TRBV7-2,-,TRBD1,TGTGCCAGCAGCTTAGGGCCAGGGGGCGATCAGCCCCAGCATTTT,CASSLGPGGDQPQHF
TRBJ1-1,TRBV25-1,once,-,TGTGCCAGCAGTGAGAGGGGGGGAGGAGCTTTCTTT,CASSERGGGAFF
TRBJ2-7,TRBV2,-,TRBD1,TGTGCCAGCAGGGTCAGACAGGGCTACGAGCAGTACTTC,CASRVRQGYEQYF
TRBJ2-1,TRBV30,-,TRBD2,TGTGCCTGGAGTGTTTTTACTAGCGGGGACGGAAAGCAGTTCTTC,CAWSVFTSGDGKQFF
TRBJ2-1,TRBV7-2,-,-,TGTGCCAGCAGCTTAGCCGGGATACTTAACAATGAGCAGTTCTTC,CASSLAGILNNEQFF
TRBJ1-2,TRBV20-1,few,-,TGCAGTGCTACTGGAGCTAACTATGGCTACACCTTC,CSATGANYGYTF
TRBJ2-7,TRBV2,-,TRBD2,TGTGCCAGGGGGACTAGCGCCTCCTACGAGCAGTACTTC,CARGTSASYEQYF
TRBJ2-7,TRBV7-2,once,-,TGTGCCAGCAGCTTAGTCTCGACGGCCTCGAGGAACGTGCCCTACGAGCAGTACTTC,CASSLVSTASRNVPYEQYF
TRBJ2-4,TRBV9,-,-,TGTGCCAGCAGCGTCACACAGGGAGGCATTCAGTACTTC,CASSVTQGGIQYF
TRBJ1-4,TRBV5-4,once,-,TGTGCCAGCAGTTCCGGGACAACTAATGAAAAACTGTTTTTT,CASSSGTTNEKLFF
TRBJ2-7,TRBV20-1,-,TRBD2,TGCAGTGCTAGAGGGACTAGCGGGAGTCAGTCCCACGAGCAGTACTTC,CSARGTSGSQSHEQYF
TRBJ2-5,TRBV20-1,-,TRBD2,TGCAGTGCTAGGGCCGCGGGGGTGGAGACCCAGTACTTC,CSARAAGVETQYF
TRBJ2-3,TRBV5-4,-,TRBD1,TGTGCCAGCAGCTTGGCCAGGGGGATCACAGATACGCAGTATTTT,CASSLARGITDTQYF
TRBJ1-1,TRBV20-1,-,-,TGCAGTGCTAGAGAAACAGGGCGGTGGGTTGAAGCTTTCTTT,CSARETGRWVEAFF
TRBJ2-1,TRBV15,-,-,TGTGCCACCAGTATTTTCGCAGCGGTCGACAATGAGCAGTTCTTC,CATSIFAAVDNEQFF
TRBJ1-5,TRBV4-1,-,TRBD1,TGCGCCAGCAGCCTCCGGACAGGGGAGACTCAGCCCCAGCATTTT,CASSLRTGETQPQHF
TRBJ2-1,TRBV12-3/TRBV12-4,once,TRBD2,TGTGCCAGCAGTTACGGGACTAGCGGGAGCGGTGGTGAGCAGTTCTTC,CASSYGTSGSGGEQFF
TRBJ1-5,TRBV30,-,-,TGTGCCTGGAGTACTGGAGGACATAGCAATCAGCCCCAGCATTTT,CAWSTGGHSNQPQHF
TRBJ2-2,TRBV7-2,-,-,TGTGCCAGCAGCTTATTAGGGGTGACCGGGGAGCTGTTTTTT,CASSLLGVTGELFF
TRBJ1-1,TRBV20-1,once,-,TGCAGTGCCAAAGGTGTGGTGGGGAACACTGAAGCTTTCTTT,CSAKGVVGNTEAFF